This TCR beta chain was found in a study of human T cells and chemical hapten exposure. Trimming took off 0 bases at V and 6 bases at J, with 9 bases between the two ends. CDR3 length equals 13 residues. In germline, CDR1 is GTSNPN, CDR2 SVGIG (reference sequence). This clonotype was recorded a few times. Its antigen is unidentified. Study-wide findings and caveats: Donors were affected by alopecia, so their immune reaction might vary from that of healthy individuals. Expanded TCR counts at PT1 were positively correlated with the patch test score.

Time point given: patch test 2, 6 weeks after DPC sensitization. Indicated treatment: therapeutic diphenylcyclopropenone sensitization with weekly scalp DPC. Investigators collected blood before applying each patch test. In TCRdb, the RACE reads were re-called with MiXCR into one record per CDR3 protein. The table lists 85,000 to 95,000 distinct CDR3 sequences, approximately 11% of them singletons, with roughly 2% in the top ten. The material was whole blood, obtained in connection with sensitization to the hapten diphenylcyclopropenone (DPC). The clonotype was recovered from a man in his forties or fifties with alopecia areata. Some clones in this sample may be carry-over from other donors' samples. The genes are TRBV30 and TRBJ1-5; TRBD1 is a possible D gene (5 bases). CDR3 residues: CAWSVQEGQPQHF. The CDR3 region has the DNA TGTGCCTGGAGTGTACAGGAGGGTCAGCCCCAGCATTTT.